Shown below are 2 T cell receptor beta chains from a single sample sequenced in a study of blood T cell repertoires in COVID-19. Assay: immunoSEQ multiplex PCR; the TCRdb copy retains only in-frame clones and omits some. This sample carries about 350,000 clones, 88% of them seen once, and the ten largest clones take about 7%. The specimen sequenced was peripheral blood. These receptors all stem from a woman between 65 and 79 years old with COVID-19, enrolled during active disease.

This chain joins TRBV6-1 and TRBJ1-3; TRBD1 matches at 10 bases. V was pared by 1 base and J by 8 bases, with 5 bases of the junction left unmatched. Germline CDR1 and CDR2: MNHNS and SASEGT. The CDR3 consists of 15 residues. CDR3 nucleotides: TGTGCCAGCAGTGAAGATAGAGGGACAGGGGACACCATATATTTT. Protein product: CASSEDRGTGDTIYF.

The V and J genes are TRBV24-1 and TRBJ2-2, with 9 bases matching TRBD1. The CDR3 is 14 amino acids. Germline V gene sequence: CDR1 KGHDR, CDR2 SFDVKD. With 9 bases clipped from V and 2 bases from J, the junction kept 3 bases outside the gene matches. DNA of the CDR3: TGTGCCACCCGGACAGGGGCCAACACCGGGGAGCTGTTTTTT. Translating it yields CATRTGANTGELFF.